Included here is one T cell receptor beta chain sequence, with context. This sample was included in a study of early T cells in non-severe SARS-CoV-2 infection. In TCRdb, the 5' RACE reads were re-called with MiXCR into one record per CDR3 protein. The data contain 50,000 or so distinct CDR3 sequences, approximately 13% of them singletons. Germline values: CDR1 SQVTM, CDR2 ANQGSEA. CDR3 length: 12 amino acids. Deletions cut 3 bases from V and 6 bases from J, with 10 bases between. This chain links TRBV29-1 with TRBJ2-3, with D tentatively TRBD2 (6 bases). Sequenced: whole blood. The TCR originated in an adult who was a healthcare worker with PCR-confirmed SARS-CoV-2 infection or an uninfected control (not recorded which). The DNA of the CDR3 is TGCAGCGTTGAGGGGGAGGCTGATACGCAGTATTTT. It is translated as CSVEGEADTQYF.